This T cell receptor beta chain stems from a study of vaccination effects on CD4 cells after COVID-19. Across the study: Sampling occurred a median 72 days post second dose, range 14 to 241.

Sequenced by immunoSEQ multiplex PCR; TCRdb stores in-frame clones only, minus some. Of 65,000 to 95,000 clones listed, 60% to 80% are singletons. The table lists this clone with a count of one. As yet, its antigen is unknown. CD4+ T cells specific for antigen were expanded with viral peptide pools by the ViraFEST assay before sequencing. Once cultured for approximately ten days, the cells underwent separation to obtain CD4+ T cells. Each person got two doses of an mRNA SARS-CoV-2 vaccine, BNT162b2 or mRNA-1273. Absence of prior SARS-CoV-2 infection characterized the vaccine recipients, who showed negative nucleocapsid antibodies. On day 3 and again on day 7, half the medium was replaced with IL-2 medium. Material: CD4+ T cells from PBMCs cultured with HCoV-OC43 spike peptides, obtained after COVID-19 vaccination. The subset: HCoV-OC43 spike overlapping peptide pool stimulation. The receptor's source is a human donor who received a COVID-19 vaccine.

This CDR3 reads CASSLRGDTEAFF. The DNA of the CDR3 is TGCGCCAGCAGCTTGAGGGGAGACACTGAAGCTTTCTTT. The rearrangement uses TRBV5-1 and TRBJ1-1; perhaps TRBD1 as D (5 bases). The germline V gene has CDR1 SGHRS and CDR2 YFSETQ. The germline V and J ends were trimmed by 1 base and 3 bases, with 7 bases remaining between them. The CDR3 consists of 13 residues.